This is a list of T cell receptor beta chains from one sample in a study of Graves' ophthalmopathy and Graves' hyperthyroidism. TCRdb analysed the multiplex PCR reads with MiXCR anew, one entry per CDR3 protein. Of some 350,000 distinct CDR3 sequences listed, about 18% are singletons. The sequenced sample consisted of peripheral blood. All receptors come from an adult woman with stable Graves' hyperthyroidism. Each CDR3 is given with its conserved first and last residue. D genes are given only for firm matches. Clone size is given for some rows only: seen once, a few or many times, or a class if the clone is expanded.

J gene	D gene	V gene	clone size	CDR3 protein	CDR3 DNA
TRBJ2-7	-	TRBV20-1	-	CSAPGHYSYEQYF	TGCAGTGCCCCGGGACACTACTCCTACGAGCAGTACTTC
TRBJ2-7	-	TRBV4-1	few	CASSPSPHRAGAYEQYF	TGCGCCAGCAGCCCCTCTCCCCACCGGGCCGGAGCCTACGAGCAGTACTTC
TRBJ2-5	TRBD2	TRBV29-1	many	CSVEIAGGRSQYF	TGCAGCGTTGAGATAGCGGGAGGGAGATCCCAGTACTTC
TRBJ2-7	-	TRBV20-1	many	CSASPSSYEQYF	TGCAGTGCTAGTCCGAGTTCCTACGAGCAGTACTTC
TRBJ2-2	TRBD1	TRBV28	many	CASSLIQGATGELFF	TGTGCCAGCAGTTTAATCCAGGGGGCCACCGGGGAGCTGTTTTTT
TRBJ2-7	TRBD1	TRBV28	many	CASQLGLRQGPGYEQYF	TGTGCCAGCCAATTGGGTCTCCGACAGGGGCCCGGCTACGAGCAGTACTTC
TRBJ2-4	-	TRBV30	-	CAWSSRGNIKYF	TGTGCCTGGAGTTCAAGGGGGAACATTAAGTACTTC
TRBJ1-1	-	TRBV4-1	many	CASSQATGTEAFF	TGCGCCAGCAGCCAGGCAACGGGCACTGAAGCTTTCTTT
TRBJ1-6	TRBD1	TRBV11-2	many	CASSLRQGGTYNSPLHF	TGTGCCAGCAGCTTGCGTCAGGGGGGGACCTATAATTCACCCCTCCACTTT
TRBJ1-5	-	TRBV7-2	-	CASSLYGQPQDF	TGTGCCAGCAGCTTATATGGTCAGCCCCAGGATTTT
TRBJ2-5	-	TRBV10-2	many	CASSVRGLQETQYF	TGCGCCAGCAGTGTTAGGGGCTTACAAGAGACCCAGTACTTC
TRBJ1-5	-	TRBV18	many	CASSPEGQPQHF	TGTGCCAGCTCACCAGAGGGCCAGCCCCAGCATTTT
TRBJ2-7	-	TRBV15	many	CATSREEGSSWVDYEQYF	TGTGCCACCAGCAGAGAAGAGGGTAGCTCCTGGGTTGACTACGAGCAGTACTTC
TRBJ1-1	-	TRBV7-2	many	CASSPLGIDTEAFF	TGTGCCAGCAGCCCGTTGGGGATTGACACTGAAGCTTTCTTT
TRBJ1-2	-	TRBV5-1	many	CASSGRDSNYGYTF	TGCGCCAGCAGCGGGCGTGACAGTAACTATGGCTACACCTTC
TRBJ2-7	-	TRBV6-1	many	CASSPAGQGGEQYF	TGTGCCAGCAGTCCGGCGGGGCAGGGAGGCGAGCAGTACTTC
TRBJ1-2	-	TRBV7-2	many	CASSYTPGVRGYTF	TGTGCCAGCAGCTACACACCGGGGGTTCGGGGCTACACCTTC
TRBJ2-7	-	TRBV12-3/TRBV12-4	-	CASTTPGESYEQYF	TGTGCCAGCACCACTCCGGGGGAATCCTACGAGCAGTACTTC
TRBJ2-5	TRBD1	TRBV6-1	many	CASRHDRGGETQYF	TGTGCCAGCAGACACGACAGGGGAGGAGAGACCCAGTACTTC
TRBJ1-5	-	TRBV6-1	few	CASSEAHGWGNQPQHF	TGTGCCAGCAGTGAAGCACACGGATGGGGCAATCAGCCCCAGCATTTT
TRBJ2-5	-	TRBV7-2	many	CANSLLMGYQETQYF	TGTGCCAACAGCTTATTGATGGGATACCAAGAGACCCAGTACTTC
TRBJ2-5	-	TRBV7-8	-	CASSERYETQYF	TGTGCCAGCAGTGAGCGTTATGAGACCCAGTACTTC
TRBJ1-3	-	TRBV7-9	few	CASSLAGAGIRRF	TGTGCCAGCAGCTTAGCGGGAGCAGGGATTCGCCGGTTT
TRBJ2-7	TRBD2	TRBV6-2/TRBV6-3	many	CASQKVGGRAYEQYF	TGTGCCAGTCAAAAGGTCGGCGGGAGGGCCTACGAGCAGTACTTC
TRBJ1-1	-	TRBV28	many	CASSFSPGTGAFF	TGTGCCAGCAGTTTTTCCCCCGGGACTGGTGCTTTCTTT
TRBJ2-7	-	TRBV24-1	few	CATSDIRDKVLIRWDNYEQYF	TGTGCCACCAGTGATATCCGGGACAAGGTCTTAATTCGATGGGACAATTACGAGCAGTACTTC
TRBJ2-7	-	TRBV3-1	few	CASSQAAGRGVYEQYF	TGTGCCAGCAGCCAAGCTGCCGGGCGTGGGGTCTACGAGCAGTACTTC
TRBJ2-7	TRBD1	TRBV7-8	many	CASSLTARPTGNEQYF	TGTGCCAGCAGCTTAACGGCCCGGCCGACAGGGAATGAGCAGTACTTC
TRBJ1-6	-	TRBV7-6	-	CASSLGGEVSPLHF	TGTGCCAGCAGCTTAGGAGGGGAAGTCTCACCCCTCCACTTT
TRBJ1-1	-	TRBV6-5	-	CASSYRPPGAFF	TGTGCCAGCAGTTATCGGCCGCCTGGGGCTTTCTTT
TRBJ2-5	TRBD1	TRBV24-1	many	CATGQGETQYF	TGTGCCACAGGACAGGGCGAGACCCAGTACTTC
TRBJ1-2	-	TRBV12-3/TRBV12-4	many	CASSLRQSAYGYTF	TGTGCCAGCAGTTTAAGACAGAGCGCCTATGGCTACACCTTC
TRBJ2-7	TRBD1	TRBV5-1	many	CASSLGGGTGSYEQYF	TGCGCCAGCAGCTTGGGGGGCGGGACAGGTTCCTACGAGCAGTACTTC
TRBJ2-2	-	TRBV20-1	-	CSAPGTYTRELFF	TGCAGTGCTCCCGGGACCTACACCAGGGAGCTGTTTTTT
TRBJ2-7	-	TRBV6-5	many	CASSYPTSPGYYEQYF	TGTGCCAGCAGTTACCCTACCTCACCGGGTTACTACGAGCAGTACTTC
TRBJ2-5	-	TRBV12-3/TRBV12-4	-	CASSPPEGSQETQYF	TGTGCCAGCAGTCCCCCGGAGGGGTCCCAAGAGACCCAGTACTTC
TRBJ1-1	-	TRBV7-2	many	CASSLRPGGNTEAFF	TGTGCCAGCAGCTTAAGGCCGGGAGGGAACACTGAAGCTTTCTTT
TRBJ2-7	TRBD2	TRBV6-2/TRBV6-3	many	CASSTPLLTSGNYEQYF	TGTGCCAGCAGTACCCCCCTCCTGACTAGCGGGAACTACGAGCAGTACTTC
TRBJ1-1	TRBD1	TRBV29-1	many	CSVELWQGETTEAFF	TGCAGCGTTGAACTCTGGCAGGGGGAGACCACTGAAGCTTTCTTT
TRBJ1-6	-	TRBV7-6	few	CASSLQPSSYNSPLHF	TGTGCCAGCAGCTTGCAGCCTAGCTCCTATAATTCACCCCTCCACTTT
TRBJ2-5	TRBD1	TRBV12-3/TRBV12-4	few	CASSWDRREETQYF	TGTGCCAGCAGTTGGGACAGGCGGGAAGAGACCCAGTACTTC
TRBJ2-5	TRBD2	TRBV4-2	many	CASSQGTSGPQETQYF	TGTGCCAGCAGCCAAGGGACTAGCGGGCCTCAAGAGACCCAGTACTTC
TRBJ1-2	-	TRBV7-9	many	CASSPTFQTEDGYTF	TGTGCCAGCAGCCCTACGTTCCAAACCGAGGATGGCTACACCTTC
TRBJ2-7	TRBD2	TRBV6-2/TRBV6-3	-	CASRDVAGGPYEQYF	TGTGCCAGCAGAGACGTAGCGGGAGGCCCCTACGAGCAGTACTTC
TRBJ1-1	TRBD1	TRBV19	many	CASSLRTGESAFF	TGTGCCAGTAGTCTCCGGACAGGGGAGTCAGCTTTCTTT
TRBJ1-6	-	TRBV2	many	CASTEFPPLHF	TGTGCCAGCACCGAATTTCCACCCCTCCACTTT
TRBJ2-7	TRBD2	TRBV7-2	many	CASSLGWGRLAGSYEQYF	TGTGCCAGCAGCTTAGGTTGGGGACGACTAGCGGGGTCCTACGAGCAGTACTTC
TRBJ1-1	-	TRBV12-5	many	CASGFTLENTEAFF	TGTGCTAGTGGTTTCACCCTGGAGAACACTGAAGCTTTCTTT
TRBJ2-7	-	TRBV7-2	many	CASSLAWTGEQYF	TGTGCCAGCAGCTTAGCGTGGACTGGCGAGCAGTACTTC
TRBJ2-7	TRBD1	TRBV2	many	CASSEEGQGMRYF	TGTGCCAGCAGTGAAGAGGGACAGGGAATGCGGTACTTC
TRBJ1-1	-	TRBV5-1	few	CASSLRGGLNTEAFF	TGCGCCAGCAGCTTGAGGGGCGGACTGAACACTGAAGCTTTCTTT
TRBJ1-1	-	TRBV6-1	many	CASSPRLEEAFF	TGTGCCAGCAGCCCCCGGCTTGAAGAAGCTTTCTTT
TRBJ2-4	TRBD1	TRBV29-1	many	CSVVGDRGVVAKNIQYF	TGCAGCGTTGTGGGGGACAGGGGAGTGGTGGCCAAAAACATTCAGTACTTC
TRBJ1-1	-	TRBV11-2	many	CASSFAGGHTEAFF	TGTGCCAGCAGCTTCGCCGGCGGGCACACTGAAGCTTTCTTT
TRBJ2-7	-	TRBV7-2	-	CASSLRLRGDEQYF	TGTGCCAGCAGCTTAAGACTGAGGGGCGACGAGCAGTACTTC
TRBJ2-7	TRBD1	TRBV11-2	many	CASSVTGDSYEQYF	TGTGCCAGCAGCGTGACAGGGGACTCTTACGAGCAGTACTTC
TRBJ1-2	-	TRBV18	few	CASSPPNRVYGYTF	TGTGCCAGCTCACCACCGAACAGAGTCTATGGCTACACCTTC
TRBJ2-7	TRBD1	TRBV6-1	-	CASSPGGQLPYEQYF	TGTGCCAGCAGCCCAGGGGGCCAATTGCCCTACGAGCAGTACTTC
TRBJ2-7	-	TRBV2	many	CASSSQGGPEEQYF	TGTGCCAGCAGTTCACAGGGCGGTCCGGAGGAGCAGTACTTC
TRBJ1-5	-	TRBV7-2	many	CASSLGIGTTYSNQPQHF	TGTGCCAGCAGCTTGGGAATCGGGACAACTTATAGCAATCAGCCCCAGCATTTT